The 25 T cell receptor beta chains below come from one sample, sequenced in a study of shared clonotypes between healthy human individuals. Sequenced by immunoSEQ multiplex PCR; TCRdb stores in-frame clones only, minus some. Among about 1.1 million clones listed, about four fifths were seen once. The sample consisted of memory CD4+ T cells from PBMCs. Subset here: CD45RA-negative fraction. Receptors originate from a man aged 18 to 29 in good health. Some clones in this sample may be carry-over from other donors' samples.

The chain couples TRBV6-5 to TRBJ2-2; D not certain. V lost 6 bases and J lost 4, with 15 bases in between. The length of the CDR3 is 15 residues. Germline V CDR1 and CDR2: MNHEY, SVGAGI. This CDR3 reads CASSADGGPTGELFF. The DNA of the CDR3 is TGTGCCAGCAGCGCCGATGGTGGACCCACCGGGGAGCTGTTTTTT.

This sequence joins TRBV5-4 and TRBJ2-7, with 7 bases matching TRBD1. With V trimmed by 4 bases and J by 1 base, 2 bases remained unmatched. This CDR3 has 13 residues. Germline-derived CDR1 and CDR2 are SGHNT and YYREEE (reference sequence). The CDR3 nucleotides read TGTGCCAGCAGCCTGGGACAGTCCTACGAGCAGTACTTC. It specifies CASSLGQSYEQYF.

This clone turned up a few times. The chain employs TRBV9 and TRBJ2-7; D may be TRBD2 (9 bases). With 4 bases removed from V and 6 bases from J, the gap between germline ends came to 20 bases. This CDR3 has 15 residues. The germline CDR1 and CDR2 sequences are SGDLS and YYNGEE. The CDR3 spells CASSPRASGTGEQYF. CDR3 DNA sequence: TGTGCCAGCAGCCCCCGGGCTAGCGGGACAGGCGAGCAGTACTTC.

This clone occurred a few times. This chain connects TRBV7-3 to TRBJ2-2, with a tentative D call TRBD2 (5 bases). Trimming pared 0 bases from V and 2 bases from J, leaving 10 bases between. Germline loops: CDR1 SGHTA, CDR2 FQGTGA. The length of the CDR3 is 16 residues. The CDR3 is CASSLTGRANTGELFF. The DNA of the CDR3 is TGTGCCAGCAGCTTAACTGGGCGGGCAAACACCGGGGAGCTGTTTTTT.

This rearrangement joins TRBV28 to TRBJ1-2; D call uncertain. V lost 5 bases and J 8 bases, leaving 12 bases between the germline ends. This CDR3 has 12 residues. Germline V gene sequence: CDR1 MDHEN, CDR2 SYDVKM. CDR3 sequence reads: CASSPKPMGYTF. The CDR3 DNA follows: TGTGCCAGCAGTCCAAAACCAATGGGCTACACCTTC.

The chain couples TRBV27 to TRBJ2-4; D perhaps matches TRBD2 (6 bases). The CDR3 loop spans 16 amino acids. Germline CDR1 is MNHEY and CDR2 is SMNVEV (reference sequence). Trimming took off 5 bases at V and 0 bases at J, with 14 bases between the two ends. The CDR3 region has the DNA TGTGCCAGCAGTCAACTCGTGGGACTAGCCAAAAACATTCAGTACTTC. Amino acids: CASSQLVGLAKNIQYF.

This clone was counted many times. V is TRBV5-1 and J is TRBJ1-1; D ambiguous. Germline CDR1 reads SGHRS; CDR2 reads YFSETQ. This CDR3 has 13 amino acids. V dropped 8 bases and J dropped 2 bases, with 13 bases sitting between them. This CDR3 is CASKKQSNTEAFF. The CDR3 DNA reads as TGCGCCAGTAAGAAACAGAGCAACACTGAAGCTTTCTTT. The full variable domain, with the rest looked up from reference TRBV5-1 and TRBJ1-1, is KAGVTQTPRYLIKTRGQQVTLSCSPISGHRSVSWYQQTPGQGLQFLFEYFSETQRNKGNFPGRFSGRQFSNSRSEMNVSTLELGDSALYLCASKKQSNTEAFFGQGTRLTVV.

The chain links TRBV19 to TRBJ2-7, with D perhaps TRBD1 (8 bases). V lost 6 bases and J lost 7, with 22 bases in between. The CDR3 has 15 residues. Germline assignment: CDR1 LNHDA and CDR2 SQIVND (reference sequence). In DNA form, the CDR3 reads TGTGCCAGTAGCCCTTGGACAGGGAGGGGGCGAGAGCAGTACTTC. Residues: CASSPWTGRGREQYF.

The chain links TRBV7-3 to TRBJ1-5, with a possible D match to TRBD1 (5 bases). V shed 5 bases and J shed 2 bases, with 34 bases lying between them. The V gene's germline CDR1 is SGHTA and CDR2 FQGTGA. This CDR3 has 22 residues. The CDR3 sequence: CASSRTKRGDLTTEGGNQPQHF. Written as DNA, the CDR3 is TGTGCCAGCAGCCGTACCAAGAGAGGTGACCTTACGACCGAAGGGGGCAATCAGCCCCAGCATTTT.

Notes on this clone: The same CDR3 can be traced to other DNA sequences in this sample. The gene calls are TRBV29-1 and TRBJ1-2; unclear D gene. This CDR3 has 12 amino acids. V shed 2 bases and J shed 1 base, with 5 bases lying between them. Germline CDR1 is SQVTM and CDR2 is ANQGSEA. The CDR3 DNA reads TGCAGCGTTGAAACGGGTAACTATGGCTACACCTTC. It translates to CSVETGNYGYTF.

This chain links TRBV7-8 with TRBJ1-4; perhaps TRBD1 as D (5 bases). The CDR3 extends over 15 amino acids. From germline, CDR1 is SGHVS and CDR2 FQNEAQ. Trimming removed 1 base at V and 3 bases at J, with 9 bases between. The chain's CDR3 is CASSLGTTSNEKLFF. CDR3 nucleotide sequence: TGTGCCAGCAGCTTAGGGACAACCTCTAATGAAAAACTGTTTTTT.

The chain uses TRBV5-4 and TRBJ2-7; possibly TRBD2 for D (5 bases). The germline CDR1 and CDR2 sequences are SGHNT and YYREEE (reference sequence). V lost 2 bases and J 0 bases, leaving 12 bases between the germline ends. The CDR3 is 15 amino acids. DNA of the CDR3: TGTGCCAGCAGCTTAGATCGTGGGAGCTCCTACGAGCAGTACTTC. This sequence encodes CASSLDRGSSYEQYF.

Worth noting for this clone: Other DNA sequences in the sample encode the same CDR3. The chain uses TRBV18 and TRBJ2-3, with D unclear. Germline lookup yields CDR1 KGHSH and CDR2 LQKENI. Deletions cut 3 bases from V and 1 base from J, with 8 bases between. The CDR3 totals 14 residues. The CDR3 region has the DNA TGTGCCAGCTCACCTTTGGACGGCACAGATACGCAGTATTTT. Protein: CASSPLDGTDTQYF.

The chain is built from TRBV5-4 and TRBJ2-2; D possibly corresponds to TRBD1 (5 bases). Germline assignment: CDR1 SGHNT and CDR2 YYREEE (reference sequence). The CDR3 runs to 16 residues. Trimming stripped 0 bases from V and 6 bases from J, with 15 bases between. CDR3 residues: CASSLVGRGYAGELFF. For the CDR3, the DNA is TGTGCCAGCAGCTTGGTGGGGCGTGGGTACGCCGGGGAGCTGTTTTTT.

This chain links TRBV11-2 with TRBJ2-4; 11 bases align to TRBD1. J was trimmed by 6 bases and V by 10 bases; bases with no gene match: 5. CDR3 size: 13 residues. CDR1 and CDR2 (germline): SGHAT, FQNNGV. This CDR3 reads CATGQGAGNIQYF. DNA of the CDR3: TGTGCCACCGGACAGGGGGCGGGAAACATTCAGTACTTC.

This clone is a singleton in its sample. The chain joins TRBV28 to TRBJ2-2; D possibly matches TRBD1 or TRBD2 (5 bases each). V lost 5 bases and J lost 6, with 7 bases in between. Germline CDR1 MDHEN, CDR2 SYDVKM. This CDR3 has 12 residues. Written as DNA, the CDR3 is TGTGCCAGCAGTATGGGACCCGGGGAGCTGTTTTTT. Its translation: CASSMGPGELFF.

The chain carries TRBV7-9 and TRBJ2-7; no clear D gene. V lost 3 bases and J 6 bases, leaving 12 bases between the germline ends. Germline V gene sequence: CDR1 SEHNR, CDR2 FQNEAQ (reference sequence). CDR3 length: 13 residues. The CDR3 protein is CASSLSSSTEQYF. The CDR3 nucleotides read TGTGCCAGCAGCTTGTCCTCATCCACCGAGCAGTACTTC.

The chain links TRBV4-2 to TRBJ1-4; no firm D call. Germline assignment: CDR1 LGHNA and CDR2 YNFKEQ. V was clipped by 2 bases and J by 0 bases, with 10 bases between them. There are 16 residues in the CDR3. The CDR3 region is CASSQSDTATNEKLFF. The CDR3 DNA reads as TGTGCCAGCAGCCAATCCGACACCGCAACTAATGAAAAACTGTTTTTT.

This chain connects TRBV6-6 to TRBJ2-7, with 8 bases identical to TRBD1. V trimming: 5 bases; J trimming: 4 bases; junction bases outside the gene matches: 4. Germline CDR1 and CDR2: MNHNY and SVGAGI (reference sequence). This CDR3 has 13 residues. The CDR3 loop is CASSRRGRYEQYF. The DNA of the CDR3 is TGTGCCAGCAGTCGCAGGGGGCGGTACGAGCAGTACTTC.

This rearrangement joins TRBV7-2 to TRBJ1-5; D perhaps matches TRBD1 (6 bases). The CDR3 loop spans 15 amino acids. Looked up from germline, CDR1 is SGHTA and CDR2 is FQGNSA. Trimming left V 2 bases short and J 4 bases short, with 12 bases between. The CDR3 DNA follows: TGTGCCAGCAGCTTATGGCAGGGGAGGAATCAGCCCCAGCATTTT. Amino acids: CASSLWQGRNQPQHF.

The chain is built from TRBV19 and TRBJ1-1; D is unclear. CDR1 is LNHDA and CDR2 is SQIVND in the germline V gene (reference sequence). The CDR3 consists of 15 residues. V lost 0 bases to trimming and J lost 0 bases, with 8 bases between them. CDR3 sequence (DNA): TGTGCCAGTAGTATAGAAGGGAACCTGAACACTGAAGCTTTCTTT. This gives the protein CASSIEGNLNTEAFF.

This clone was seen only a few times. This chain connects TRBV7-9 to TRBJ1-3, with D possibly being TRBD1 (5 bases). V shed 4 bases and J shed 6 bases, with 13 bases lying between them. The CDR3 is 14 residues long. Germline CDR1 reads SEHNR; CDR2 reads FQNEAQ (reference sequence). CDR3 loop: CASSSFQGANTIYF. The CDR3 nucleotides read TGTGCCAGCAGCTCCTTCCAGGGCGCAAACACCATATATTTT.

This sequence joins TRBV5-1 and TRBJ1-1; tentatively, D is TRBD1 (6 bases). This CDR3 has 13 amino acids. The germline gives CDR1 SGHRS, CDR2 YFSETQ. V was cut by 5 bases and J by 6 bases, with 14 bases left in between. The CDR3 DNA sequence: TGCGCCAGCAGTAATACAGGGACCCCTGAAGCTTTCTTT. It encodes CASSNTGTPEAFF.

A note on this clone: Just one base apart from a much larger clone, this may be a read error. The rearrangement joins TRBV4-1 to TRBJ1-2; TRBD1 matches at 7 bases. From germline, CDR1 is MGHRA and CDR2 YSYEKL. The CDR3 is 15 amino acids. In DNA, the CDR3 is TGCGCCAGCGGCCAGGGGGGGGCCTCCCCCTATGGCTACACCTTC. Its translation: CASGQGGASPYGYTF.

The V and J genes are TRBV5-1 and TRBJ2-3, with 10 bases lining up with TRBD2. Germline assignment: CDR1 SGHRS and CDR2 YFSETQ. The CDR3 contains 18 residues. Trimming took 7 bases from V and 2 from J; bases not matched to a gene: 16. The CDR3 is CASALGTLAGGSTDTQYF. The CDR3 DNA follows: TGCGCCAGCGCCTTGGGGACTTTAGCGGGAGGTTCCACAGATACGCAGTATTTT.